These 2 T cell receptor beta chains were all obtained from the same sample, sequenced in a study of T cells in Graves' hyperthyroidism and ophthalmopathy (dated 2019 in TCRdb). Library preparation employed multiplex PCR. Reads for this sample came from an Illumina HiSeq 2000. Amplification of TCR beta CDR3 regions was carried out from RNA transcripts. The first round of RT-PCR for the TCR CDR3 was performed with the HTBI primer set and the Qiagen OneStep RT-PCR kit. Through fastp at Q25 and MiXCR, TCRdb rebuilt clones from the public reads, retaining in-frame beta chains. Each CDR3 protein gets just one entry, which takes the most common genes and DNA from the rows behind it. Across this sample there are hundreds of thousands of distinct CDR3 sequences, with 14% seen only once. Around 13% of the sample goes to the ten largest clones. Sequenced: blood. The source is a woman in her thirties or forties with Graves' hyperthyroidism.

The chain is built from TRBV13 and TRBJ2-7; 7 positions match TRBD1. Germline V lookup: CDR1 PRHDT, CDR2 FYEKMQ (reference sequence). The length of the CDR3 is 15 residues. The ends lost 3 bases at V and 5 bases at J; junction bases unmatched: 10. CDR3 loop: CASSFPRTGAHEQYF. In nucleotides, the CDR3 is TGTGCCAGCAGCTTCCCCCGAACAGGGGCGCACGAGCAGTACTTC.

This clonotype was picked up a small number of times. The rearrangement links TRBV12-3 or TRBV12-4 to TRBJ1-2; D is unresolved. The CDR3 spans 12 residues. The V and J ends lost 6 bases and 3 bases respectively, with 8 bases between them. The CDR3 spells CASRTPHYGYTF. Here the CDR3 DNA reads TGTGCCAGCAGGACACCACACTATGGCTACACCTTC.